This T cell receptor beta chain was obtained from a study of blood T cell repertoires in COVID-19. Study-level information: Some COVID-19 samples were acute and others convalescent; all came from the United States, Italy and Spain. Sources were T cells, B-cell-depleted T cells, or PBMCs; the material itself was cDNA or gDNA.

This CDR3 contains 12 residues. The germline gives CDR1 SGHVS, CDR2 FQNEAQ. V was shortened by 4 bases and J by 10 bases, with 8 bases between the two germline ends. How the authors handled the data: Cell counts per sample came from amplifying reference gene primers. This table comes from immunoSEQ multiplex PCR, and its TCRdb copy is limited to in-frame clones, with some not included. For V, J and clone size, that table is used; D and trimming come from the DNA. The table lists 270,000 or so clones, under 90% of them singletons. The chain carries TRBV7-8 and TRBJ1-6; the D is unclear. This TCR derives from a woman aged 40-49 years who had recovered from COVID-19. Sequencing input: peripheral blood. The CDR3: CASSSPLSPLHF. CDR3 coding DNA: TGTGCCAGCAGCTCCCCCCTCTCACCCCTCCACTTT.